A few counts support the clone carrying this T cell receptor (beta chain). This entry comes from a study of blood T cell repertoires in COVID-19. Across the study: Samples taken during acute and convalescent COVID-19 were collected in the United States, Italy and Spain. T cells, B-cell-depleted T cells, or PBMCs supplied cDNA or gDNA.

As originally analysed: Reference gene primer amplification in the assay estimated nucleated cell counts. Only in-frame clones appear in the TCRdb table, and some are missing; sequencing was by immunoSEQ multiplex PCR. V, J and clone size were drawn from that table, and D and trimming were deduced from the DNA. The sample holds fewer than 250,000 clones, around 85% seen once. V was cut by 5 bases and J by 5 bases, with 18 bases left in between. The CDR3 contains 15 residues. Germline-derived CDR1 and CDR2 are LNHDA and SQIVND (reference sequence). This TCR was sampled from a woman in her forties or fifties with acute or convalescent COVID-19. This chain joins TRBV19 and TRBJ1-1; D is possibly TRBD1 (6 bases). Sequencing was performed on peripheral blood. CDR3 sequence (DNA): TGTGCCAGTAGTGACCCGGCGGGGGCTGGTACTGAAGCTTTCTTT. It specifies CASSDPAGAGTEAFF.